A single sample is the source of the 11 T cell receptor beta chains below, sequenced in a study of shared clonotypes between healthy human individuals. The protocol was immunoSEQ multiplex PCR, while the TCRdb copy is restricted to in-frame clones and leaves out a portion. The sample records 2,500,000 or so clones, roughly nine tenths being singletons. The sequenced sample consisted of naive CD4+ T cells sorted from blood. The subset here: CD45RA+ positively selected. The source is a man aged 18-30 years in good health.

J is TRBJ2-7 and V is TRBV5-1; D may be TRBD1 or TRBD2 (5 bases each). This CDR3 has 14 residues. Trimming removed 0 bases at V and 5 bases at J, with 12 bases between. Germline V gene sequence: CDR1 SGHRS, CDR2 YFSETQ. This chain's CDR3 is CASSLGGVYNEQYF. The CDR3 bases are TGCGCCAGCAGCTTGGGAGGGGTTTACAACGAGCAGTACTTC. Full variable domain (remainder filled in from reference TRBV5-1 and TRBJ2-7): KAGVTQTPRYLIKTRGQQVTLSCSPISGHRSVSWYQQTPGQGLQFLFEYFSETQRNKGNFPGRFSGRQFSNSRSEMNVSTLELGDSALYLCASSLGGVYNEQYFGPGTRLTVT.

This clone has only one observation. The rearrangement uses TRBV5-5 and TRBJ2-2; perhaps D is TRBD1 or TRBD2 (5 bases each). This CDR3 region has 15 residues. Between the trimmed V and J ends, which lost 3 bases and 6 bases, there was a span of 15 bases. Germline V gives CDR1 SGHKS, CDR2 YYEKEE (reference sequence). CDR3 residues: CASSSQAVSAGELFF. The CDR3 DNA follows: TGTGCCAGCAGCTCACAGGCGGTTAGCGCCGGGGAGCTGTTTTTT.

The rearrangement links TRBV6-5 to TRBJ2-3; 7 bases map to TRBD1. From germline, CDR1 is MNHEY and CDR2 SVGAGI. The CDR3 covers 13 residues. V was pared by 8 bases and J by 4 bases, with 6 bases of the junction left unmatched. The CDR3 nucleotides are TGTGCCAGCGCAAGGGGGCGGGCAGATACGCAGTATTTT. Its translation is CASARGRADTQYF.

This clone has more than one count but fewer than ten. The chain has TRBV2 and TRBJ1-5; D is perhaps TRBD1 (5 bases). CDR1 is SNHLY, CDR2 FYNNEI, per germline. This CDR3 is 16 amino acids long. The ends were cut back, 8 bases at V and 5 bases at J, with 22 bases in the middle. In DNA form, the CDR3 reads TGTGCCAGCTCCGGAGGGAAGGCAGGGCATTATCAGCCCCAGCATTTT. This codes for CASSGGKAGHYQPQHF.

This chain connects TRBV19 to TRBJ1-4; weak D call: TRBD1 (5 bases). The germline V gene encodes CDR1 LNHDA and CDR2 SQIVND (reference sequence). The CDR3 extends over 14 amino acids. Between the trimmed V and J ends, which lost 3 bases and 8 bases, there was a span of 13 bases. The CDR3 sequence is CASSIARGREKLFF. The CDR3 DNA reads TGTGCCAGTAGTATTGCGAGGGGTAGGGAAAAACTGTTTTTT.

This clone was picked up a small number of times. This chain connects TRBV7-8 to TRBJ1-3; no firm D call. The CDR3 extends over 12 amino acids. Per germline, CDR1 SGHVS and CDR2 FQNEAQ. The V gene lost 5 bases and the J gene lost 8 bases, with 10 bases spanning the gap. CDR3 sequence reads: CASSPLPDTIYF. As DNA, the CDR3 is TGTGCCAGCAGCCCTCTCCCAGACACCATATATTTT.

J is TRBJ1-6 and V is TRBV5-4; D is uncertain. This CDR3 region has 13 residues. The germline CDR1 and CDR2 sequences are SGHNT and YYREEE (reference sequence). Trimming removed 0 bases at V and 7 bases at J, with 5 bases between. CDR3 region: CASSLVGNSPLHF. CDR3 nucleotide sequence: TGTGCCAGCAGCTTGGTGGGGAATTCACCCCTCCACTTT. Together with reference TRBV5-4 and TRBJ1-6, the CDR3 gives the full variable domain: ETGVTQSPTHLIKTRGQQVTLRCSSQSGHNTVSWYQQALGQGPQFIFQYYREEENGRGNFPPRFSGLQFPNYSSELNVNALELDDSALYLCASSLVGNSPLHFGNGTRLTVT.

Comment on this clone: In the same sample, other DNA sequences code for this CDR3. The chain employs TRBV19 and TRBJ1-5; 11 nucleotides line up with TRBD1. Germline assignment: CDR1 LNHDA and CDR2 SQIVND (reference sequence). The CDR3 contains 15 residues. V dropped 3 bases and J dropped 2; count of bases not matched to a gene: 0. This chain's CDR3 is CASSMGQGGNQPQHF. The CDR3 nucleotides read TGTGCCAGTAGTATGGGACAGGGGGGCAATCAGCCCCAGCATTTT.

In this sample, this clone turned up once. V gene TRBV29-1 combines with J gene TRBJ2-5, with D hard to call. V was pared by 1 base and J by 4 bases, with 10 bases between. The CDR3 contains 13 residues. Germline V gives CDR1 SQVTM, CDR2 ANQGSEA. For the CDR3, the DNA is TGCAGCGTTGAAGGCCGCGCAGGAGAGACCCAGTACTTC. This translates into CSVEGRAGETQYF.

This rearrangement joins TRBV6-1 to TRBJ1-2, with 9 nucleotides matching TRBD1. Germline V gene sequence: CDR1 MNHNS, CDR2 SASEGT. V trimming: 7 bases; J trimming: 6 bases; junction bases outside the gene matches: 6. This CDR3 is built from 13 residues. The CDR3: CASIVGQGNGYTF. In DNA form, the CDR3 reads TGTGCCAGCATAGTGGGACAGGGCAATGGCTACACCTTC.

The chain recombines TRBV21-1 with TRBJ2-3; the table names TRBD2, a call not compared with the DNA. TRBV21-1 is assigned pseudogene status. The CDR3 is 18 residues long. The CDR3 DNA reads as TGTGCCAGCAGCAAGTACGCTAGCGGGACTTTGTGGGGAGATACGCAGTATTTT. Translated, it gives CASSKYASGTLWGDTQYF.